Described below is a single T cell receptor beta chain sequence and its context. Its antigen is undetermined. The data derive from a study of T-cell reconstitution after alpha-beta-depleted transplantation in children. Study results and caveats: Some patients' high day-60 TCRbeta diversity was traced to surviving recipient T cells and thymic progenitors. Newly made T cells mostly supplied T-cell counts and diversity one year after transplant.

The V and J ends lost 1 base and 4 bases respectively, with 13 bases between them. The CDR3 has 15 amino acids. Germline CDR1 and CDR2: SEHNR and FQNEAQ (reference sequence). Preparation of the TCRbeta library was carried out with unique molecular identifiers. MiXCR was run by TCRdb on the PCR reads, yielding one entry per CDR3 protein. The table includes around 300,000 distinct CDR3 sequences, around 25% detected once. The sequence derives from a male patient younger than 18 who had a stem cell transplant for acute lymphoblastic leukemia, so the T cells may come from the graft donor. The chain uses TRBV7-9 and TRBJ1-1; D is unresolved. This specimen was PBMCs, mostly from graft donor cells, taken 180 days after TCRalphabeta/CD19-depleted stem cell transplant. Written as DNA, the CDR3 is TGTGCCAGCAGCTTAGGGCTAGGGCGAGGCACTGAAGCTTTCTTT. Translating gives CASSLGLGRGTEAFF.